This T cell receptor (beta chain) is drawn from a study of T cell repertoires in cytomegalovirus infection. Study context: An indication of both CMV infection and matching HLA type came from public TCR beta signatures.

Overall study findings and caveats: Cumulated frequencies of public TCR beta families served to identify carriers of CMV plus the relevant HLA. In two of eight donors, the top clonotype was HLA-C-restricted CMV-specific.

The CDR3 length is 14 residues. V lost 4 bases and J lost 8; bases outside the gene matches: 5. Each CDR3 protein is one row after TCRdb ran MiXCR on the reads. The repertoire holds 450,000 to 650,000 distinct CDR3 sequences, about 26% seen once, with about 13% in the top ten. This clonotype was seen at least ten times. Its antigen is not known. Material for sequencing was PBMCs. This sequence was found in a human donor in good health (CMV status not recorded). Some clones in this sample may be carry-over from other donors' samples. The chain carries TRBV12-3 or TRBV12-4 and TRBJ1-4, with 9 bases matching TRBD1. The DNA for the CDR3 is TGTGCCAGCAGTTGGGACAGGGACGGAGAAAAACTGTTTTTT. Its protein is CASSWDRDGEKLFF.